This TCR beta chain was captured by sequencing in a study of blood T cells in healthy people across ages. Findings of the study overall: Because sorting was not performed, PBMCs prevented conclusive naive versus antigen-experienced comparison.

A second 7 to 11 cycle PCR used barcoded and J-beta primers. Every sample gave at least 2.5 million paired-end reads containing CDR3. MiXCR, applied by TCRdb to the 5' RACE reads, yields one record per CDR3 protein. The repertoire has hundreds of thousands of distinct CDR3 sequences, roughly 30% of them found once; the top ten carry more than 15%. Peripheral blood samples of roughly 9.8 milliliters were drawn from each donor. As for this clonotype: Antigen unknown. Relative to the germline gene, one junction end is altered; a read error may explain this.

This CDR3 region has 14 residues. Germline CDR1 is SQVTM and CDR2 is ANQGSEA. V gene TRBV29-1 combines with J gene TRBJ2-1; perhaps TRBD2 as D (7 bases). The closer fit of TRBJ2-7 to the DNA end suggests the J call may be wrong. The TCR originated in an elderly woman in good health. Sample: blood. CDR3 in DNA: TGTAGCGTTGAAGGGGGGGCAGGGTGGTACGAGCAGTACTTC. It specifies CSVEGGAGWYEQYF.